This entry features one TCR beta chain sequence. Its antigen is unknown. The data were taken from a study of T cell responses to AZD1222 COVID-19 vaccine. Across the whole study: Researchers grouped second doses given at about 4 or about 12 weeks into one pool. Whole-study results and caveats: Compared with day 0, the breadth and depth of the Spike-specific TCR repertoire rose significantly after two doses of AZD1222. Spike-wide coverage was observed for vaccine-associated CD4 TCRs, with dominant responses at 160-218 and 743-854. Among the donors, most were white British and more were female, and clonal diversity was possibly underestimated.

Measured with immunoSEQ multiplex PCR; TCRdb has only the in-frame clones, and not every one. Here the sample spans roughly 130,000 clones, about 85% being singletons. The input for sequencing was peripheral blood, taken on day 0 of AZD1222 vaccination. This clonotype was sampled from an adult in good health.

As DNA, the CDR3 is TGTGCCAGCAGCTTAGGAATTAACAATGAGCAGTTCTTC. Translating gives CASSLGINNEQFF. V is TRBV7-9 and J is TRBJ2-1; unclear D gene. The CDR3 runs 13 residues. CDR1 SEHNR and CDR2 FQNEAQ come from the germline V gene (reference sequence). V dropped 1 base and J dropped 5 bases, with 6 bases sitting between them. The variable domain in full, completed from reference TRBV7-9 and TRBJ2-1, reads DTGVSQNPRHKITKRGQNVTFRCDPISEHNRLYWYRQTLGQGPEFLTYFQNEAQLEKSRLLSDRFSAERPKGSFSTLEIQRTEQGDSAMYLCASSLGINNEQFFGPGTRLTVL.